Listed below are T cell receptor beta chains from one sample, sequenced in a study of cytomegalovirus exposure and HLA in healthy donors. The protocol was immunoSEQ multiplex PCR, while the TCRdb copy is restricted to in-frame clones and leaves out a portion. Of about 110,000 clones in the sample, 76% are singletons; the top ten hold 6.5% to 8.5%. Sequencing input: PBMCs. Receptors were obtained from a woman aged 50 to 65 in good health and CMV-seropositive. CDR3s include the opening cysteine and the closing phenylalanine or tryptophan. D genes are given only for firm matches. Clone size appears in some rows only: once, few, many, or a class for an expanded clone.

v_gene	abundance	j_gene	d_gene	CDR3nt	CDR3aa
TRBV11-1	once	TRBJ2-5	-	TGTGCCAGCAGCTTATCGGTAGCAGGGAAGGGAGAGACCCAGTACTTC	CASSLSVAGKGETQYF
TRBV19	-	TRBJ2-7	TRBD1	TGTGCCAGTAGTATAGCAGGGGGCTACGAGCAGTACTTC	CASSIAGGYEQYF
TRBV5-4	-	TRBJ2-2	-	TGTGCCAGCAGTTTACTAGCAACTATCGCGAACACCGGGGAGCTGTTTTTT	CASSLLATIANTGELFF
TRBV20-1	once	TRBJ1-1	-	TGCAGTGCGTCACGGACATCAGCTTTCTTT	CSASRTSAFF
TRBV12-2	few	TRBJ1-5	-	TGTGCAAGTCGCTTAAGTTCATCGGGTGCTCAGCCCCAGCATTTT	CASRLSSSGAQPQHF
TRBV6-5	-	TRBJ1-2	-	TGTGCCAGCAGTTACACCGCGCAGGGCATCTATGGCTACACCTTC	CASSYTAQGIYGYTF
TRBV9	few	TRBJ2-6	-	TGTGCCAGCAGCGTAAGGATCAGTACTGGGGCCAACGGCCTGACTTTC	CASSVRISTGANGLTF
TRBV5-6	-	TRBJ2-1	-	TGTGCCAGCAGCACGGGACTTTCCAGCTCCTACAATGAGCAGTTCTTC	CASSTGLSSSYNEQFF
TRBV19	-	TRBJ2-7	TRBD1	TGTGCCAGTAGTCCCGGACAGGGAAGCTCCTACGAGCAGTACTTC	CASSPGQGSSYEQYF
TRBV19	-	TRBJ2-2	-	TGTGCCAGTAGTATATCCGCCGGGGAGCTGTTTTTT	CASSISAGELFF
TRBV15	-	TRBJ2-5	TRBD1	TGTGCCACTTCGACAGGGGGCGGGGGAGAGACCCAGTACTTC	CATSTGGGGETQYF